This T cell receptor (beta chain) emerged from a study of CXCR3-negative and CXCR3-positive naive CD8 T cells. Broader study findings: Memory CD8+ T cell repertoires were far less diverse than both naive subsets. CXCR3-negative naive cells had less hydrophobic TRB CDR3s than did CXCR3-positive naive cells.

The CDR3 totals 17 residues. Germline V gene lookup returns CDR1 SGHKS and CDR2 YYEKEE (reference sequence). For this clonotype: Its antigen is currently unknown.

Using triplicate sorts, 250,000 to 350,000 cells were collected each time from every CD8+ T cell subset. Cells that were CD45RO-CCR7+CD27+CD95- constituted naive CD8+ T cells. The TRB libraries of cDNA were built by UMI-labeled 5' RACE. Reprocessing the 5' RACE reads, TCRdb reports a single entry for every CDR3 protein and omits DNA. Its listing shows roughly 60,000 distinct CDR3 sequences. The TCR sequence derives from a human donor in good health. Some clones in this sample may be carry-over from other donors' samples. The rearrangement links TRBV5-5 to TRBJ1-2; absent DNA, TCRdb's TRBD1 call cannot be checked. Sequenced material: naive CXCR3+ CD8+ T cells from blood. Subset given: CD45RO-CCR7+CD27+CD95- naive CD8+ T cells expressing CXCR3 (TNR3+). The CDR3: CASSLEVGQGVHYGYTF.